Sequencing of this T cell receptor beta chain was carried out in a study of cytomegalovirus exposure and HLA in healthy donors. Notes on the study in general: In a later analysis, the majority of CMV-associated beta chains seemingly showed HLA restriction.

Details on this clone: The antigen remains undetermined.

The junction had 3 bases not matched to a gene; V was cut back by 4 bases and J by 3 bases. Germline CDR1 LGHNA, CDR2 YSLEER. The CDR3 sequence is 15 residues long. PCR was performed using 60 Vbeta and 13 Jbeta primers. Original methodology: An analysis that came later counted roughly 80 million unique TCR beta chains, approximately 12 million shared. Method: immunoSEQ multiplex PCR; TCRdb's copy keeps in-frame clones and lacks some. V and J calls and clone size are those listed in that table; D and trimming were worked out from the DNA. The sample shows some 130,000 clones, roughly 75% of them seen only once.

This chain connects TRBV4-3 to TRBJ2-5; 12 nucleotides align to TRBD2. Source material: PBMCs. This sequence originates from a man aged 25 to 40 in good health. The CDR3 bases are TGCGCCAGCAGCCGGAGACTAGCGGGAGAAGAGACCCAGTACTTC. Its protein is CASSRRLAGEETQYF.